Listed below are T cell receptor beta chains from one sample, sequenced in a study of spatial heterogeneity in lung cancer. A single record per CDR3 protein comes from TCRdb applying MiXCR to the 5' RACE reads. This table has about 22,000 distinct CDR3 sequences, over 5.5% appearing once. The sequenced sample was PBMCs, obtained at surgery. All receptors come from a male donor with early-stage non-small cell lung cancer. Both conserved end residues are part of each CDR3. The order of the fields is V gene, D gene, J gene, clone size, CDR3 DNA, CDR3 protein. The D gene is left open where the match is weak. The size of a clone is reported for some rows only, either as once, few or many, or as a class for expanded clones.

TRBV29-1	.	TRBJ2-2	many	TGCAGCGTTCACGGGTTGAGTAGGACCGGGGAGCTGTTTTTT	CSVHGLSRTGELFF
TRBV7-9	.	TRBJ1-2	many	TGTGCCAGCAGCTTCGAGACAGCGACCAATGGCTACACCTTC	CASSFETATNGYTF
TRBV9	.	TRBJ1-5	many	TGTGCCAGCAGCGTCAGCCCTTATAGCAATCAGCCCCAGCATTTT	CASSVSPYSNQPQHF
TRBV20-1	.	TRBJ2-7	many	TGCAGTGCTAGAGACGACGGGAGCTCCTACGAGCAGTACTTC	CSARDDGSSYEQYF
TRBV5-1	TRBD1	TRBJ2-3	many	TGCGCCAGCAGGAGACAGGGGGCGCCCCAGTCGGATACGCAGTATTTT	CASRRQGAPQSDTQYF
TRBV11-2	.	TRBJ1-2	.	TGTGCCAGCAGCCACGGGACAACCTATGGCTACACCTTC	CASSHGTTYGYTF
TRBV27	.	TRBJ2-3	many	TGTGCCAGCAGTTTATCGGGGAATACGCAGTATTTT	CASSLSGNTQYF
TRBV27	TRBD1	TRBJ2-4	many	TGTGCCAGCAGTTCTGACGGGACAGGGGGGATGTTAGCCAAAAACATTCAGTACTTC	CASSSDGTGGMLAKNIQYF
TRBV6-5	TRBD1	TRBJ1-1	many	TGTGCCAGCCGCACAGGGGGCTTCTTCATGAACACTGAAGCTTTCTTT	CASRTGGFFMNTEAFF
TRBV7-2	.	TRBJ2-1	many	TGTGCCAGCAGCTTAAGGTTTACGGGTAGCTACAATGAGCAGTTCTTC	CASSLRFTGSYNEQFF
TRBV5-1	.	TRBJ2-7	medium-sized	TGCGCCAGCAGCTTGGGGGTGCACGAGCAGTACTTC	CASSLGVHEQYF
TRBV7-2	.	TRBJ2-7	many	TGTGCCAGCAGCTCAGCCGAGGGCGAGCAGTACTTC	CASSSAEGEQYF
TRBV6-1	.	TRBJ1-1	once	TGTGCCAGCCGGAGCAGGCAGGGGAACACTGAAGCTTTCTTT	CASRSRQGNTEAFF
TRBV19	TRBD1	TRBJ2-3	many	TGTGCCAGTAGCTACTACAGGGGACCCACAGATACGCAGTATTTT	CASSYYRGPTDTQYF
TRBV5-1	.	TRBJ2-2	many	TGCGCCAGCAGCTTGGTGCAAACCCGCACCGGGGAGCTGTTTTTT	CASSLVQTRTGELFF
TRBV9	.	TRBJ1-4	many	TGTGCCAGCAGCCCGCGGTCGGCGCCCGGGAGTGAAAAACTGTTTTTT	CASSPRSAPGSEKLFF
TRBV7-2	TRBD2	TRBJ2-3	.	TGTGCCAGCAGCTTAGCGGGACGTGGCGGGGGGGCCACAGATACGCAGTATTTT	CASSLAGRGGGATDTQYF
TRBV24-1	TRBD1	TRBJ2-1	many	TGTGCCACCAGTGACCCCGGGACAGGGGGACACAATGAGCAGTTCTTC	CATSDPGTGGHNEQFF
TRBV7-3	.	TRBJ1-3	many	TGTGCCAGCAGCTTAGTCGAGGGAGAGAGGGTAGCTGGAAACACCATATATTTT	CASSLVEGERVAGNTIYF
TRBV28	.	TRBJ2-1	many	TGTGCCAGCAGTCCCCAAGGGGCTATTTACAATGAGCAGTTCTTC	CASSPQGAIYNEQFF
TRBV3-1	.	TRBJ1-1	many	TGTGCCAGCAGCCATCCAGATACCGGTACCTTAGAAGCTTTCTTT	CASSHPDTGTLEAFF
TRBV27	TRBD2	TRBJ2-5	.	TGTGCCAGCAGTTTACTAGCGGGAGTAGAGACCCAGTACTTC	CASSLLAGVETQYF
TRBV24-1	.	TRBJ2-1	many	TGTGCCACCAGTGATTTGCTACTAAATGAGCAGTTCTTC	CATSDLLLNEQFF
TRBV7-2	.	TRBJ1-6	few	TGTGCCAGCAGCCGAACTACCCCCCTAAACTGGGAATATTCACCCCTCCACTTT	CASSRTTPLNWEYSPLHF
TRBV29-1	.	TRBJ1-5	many	TGCAGCGTTGAAGTCACGGAAGGTCAGCCCCAGCATTTT	CSVEVTEGQPQHF
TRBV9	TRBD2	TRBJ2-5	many	TGTGCCAGCAGCCTCCGGACTAGCGCAGAGACCCAGTACTTC	CASSLRTSAETQYF
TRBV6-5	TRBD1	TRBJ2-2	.	TGTGCCAGCAGTTCTACAGGGGGTACCGGGGAGCTGTTTTTT	CASSSTGGTGELFF
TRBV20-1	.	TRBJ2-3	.	TGCAGTGCTAGAGACCGCGCGGGATACACAGATACGCAGTATTTT	CSARDRAGYTDTQYF
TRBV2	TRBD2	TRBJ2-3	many	TGTGCCAGCAGTGGGGGAGGGGCCACCGGCACAGATACGCAGTATTTT	CASSGGGATGTDTQYF
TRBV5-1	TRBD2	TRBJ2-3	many	TGCGCCAGCAGCCAGGTTTCTGCGGGAGCGCAGGATACGCAGTATTTT	CASSQVSAGAQDTQYF
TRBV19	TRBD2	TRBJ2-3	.	TGTGCCAGTAGTATCGACGGGGGGTTCCAGGCAGATACGCAGTATTTT	CASSIDGGFQADTQYF
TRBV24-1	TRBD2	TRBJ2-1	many	TGTGCCACCAGTGATTTGGGACTAGCGGGAGAGAAGGAGCAGTTCTTC	CATSDLGLAGEKEQFF
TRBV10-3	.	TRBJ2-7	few	TGTGCCATCAGTGCGGCAGGGCGGCCACGCGAGCAGTACTTC	CAISAAGRPREQYF
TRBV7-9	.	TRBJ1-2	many	TGTGCCAGCAGCTTAACAGGAGGGGTCTATGGCTACACCTTC	CASSLTGGVYGYTF
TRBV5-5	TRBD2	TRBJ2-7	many	TGTGCCAGCAGAATCTCCGGGACTAGCTACGAGCAGTACTTC	CASRISGTSYEQYF
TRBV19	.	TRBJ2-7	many	TGTGCCAGTAGCCTGCAACCGGGGTACGAGCAGTACTTC	CASSLQPGYEQYF
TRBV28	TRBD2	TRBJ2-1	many	TGTGCCAGCAGCCATGGACTAGCGGGATTAGGGCGGAATGAGCAGTTCTTC	CASSHGLAGLGRNEQFF
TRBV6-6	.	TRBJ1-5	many	TGTGCCAGCAGTTACGGGGGGGGACATAATCAGCCCCAGCATTTT	CASSYGGGHNQPQHF
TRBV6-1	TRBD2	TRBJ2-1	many	TGTGCCACCAGCGGGGGAATCTACAATGAGCAGTTCTTC	CATSGGIYNEQFF
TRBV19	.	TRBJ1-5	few	TGTGCCAGTAATACGGGACGGTATAGCAATCAGCCCCAGCATTTT	CASNTGRYSNQPQHF
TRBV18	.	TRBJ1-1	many	TGTGCCAGCTCACCAGCGTGGACTGAGAACACTGAAGCTTTCTTT	CASSPAWTENTEAFF
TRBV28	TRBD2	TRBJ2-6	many	TGTGCCAGCAGTTCTCGCAAGCGGGAGTATGAGAGGTCTGGGGCCAACGTCCTGACTTTC	CASSSRKREYERSGANVLTF
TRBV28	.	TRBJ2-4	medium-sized	TGTGCCAGCAGTTTAGGGTCAGTTGTTCTCGCCAAAAACATTCAGTACTTC	CASSLGSVVLAKNIQYF
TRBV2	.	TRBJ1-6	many	TGTGCCAGCAGACAGACAGCCCCAGGTCCGGCCCTCCACTTT	CASRQTAPGPALHF
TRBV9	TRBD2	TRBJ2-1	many	TGTGCCAGCAGCCCAAGCGGGCTAGCGGGTTTAGAGCAGTTCTTC	CASSPSGLAGLEQFF
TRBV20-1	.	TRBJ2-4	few	TGCAGTGCTTCCCCTGCGGGGTTAGCCAAAAACATTCAGTACTTC	CSASPAGLAKNIQYF
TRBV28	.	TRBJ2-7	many	TGTGCCAGCAGTTTAGGACTCCCCTCCTACGAGCAGTACTTC	CASSLGLPSYEQYF
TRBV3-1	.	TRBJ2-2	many	TGTGCCAGCAGCCCGGCTACTAACCAGGGACGCCCCGGGGAGCTGTTTTTT	CASSPATNQGRPGELFF
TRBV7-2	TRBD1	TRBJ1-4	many	TGTGCCAGCAGCCCGGGACAGTTGAATGAAAAACTGTTTTTT	CASSPGQLNEKLFF
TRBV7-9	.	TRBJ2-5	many	TGTGCCAGCAGCTTCTCCCCCCCACAAGAGACCCAGTACTTC	CASSFSPPQETQYF
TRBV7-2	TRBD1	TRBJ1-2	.	TGTGCCAGCAGCCCACAGGGACAGGCGGACTATGGCTACACCTTC	CASSPQGQADYGYTF
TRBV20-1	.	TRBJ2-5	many	TGCAGTGCCGCCATAAAAAAAGGCGAGACCCAGTACTTC	CSAAIKKGETQYF
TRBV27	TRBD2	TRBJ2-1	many	TGTGCCAGCAGTTCGCCGGGACTAGCGGGAGATGAGCAGTTCTTC	CASSSPGLAGDEQFF
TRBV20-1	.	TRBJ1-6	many	TGCAGTGCAAACAGGGACGTCCCACCCCTCCACTTT	CSANRDVPPLHF
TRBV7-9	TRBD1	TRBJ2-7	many	TGTGCCAGCAGCCCCCCCCGGGACAGGGGATACGAGCAGTACTTC	CASSPPRDRGYEQYF
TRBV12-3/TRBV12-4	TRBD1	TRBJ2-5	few	TGTGCCAGCAGTTCAAGAGGACAGGGAAGGTACCAAGAGACCCAGTACTTC	CASSSRGQGRYQETQYF
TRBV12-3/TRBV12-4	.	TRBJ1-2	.	TGTGCCAGCAGTGGTTCGCATAGCTATGGCTACACCTTC	CASSGSHSYGYTF
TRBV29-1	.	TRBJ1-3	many	TGCAGCGTCGGACGGCCCGGAGACACCATATATTTT	CSVGRPGDTIYF
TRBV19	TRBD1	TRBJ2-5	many	TGTGCCACCCAAGTGGGACAGGGGGAAGAGACCCAGTACTTC	CATQVGQGEETQYF
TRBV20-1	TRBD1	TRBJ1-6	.	TGCAGTGCTAGTATACAGGGGTCGAATTCACCCCTCCACTTT	CSASIQGSNSPLHF